The 15 T cell receptor beta chains listed next were all sequenced from one sample in a study of cytomegalovirus exposure and HLA in healthy donors. Amplification used 60 Vbeta primers and 13 Jbeta primers. Profiling relied on immunoSEQ multiplex PCR, and the TCRdb table lists in-frame clones only, not all of them. The sample yields roughly 120,000 clones, 79% seen once. The sequenced sample consisted of PBMCs. The origin of the receptors is a man aged 30 to 39 in good health and CMV-seropositive.

The genes are TRBV5-8 and TRBJ1-1, with TRBD1 matching over 7 bases. The CDR3 is 17 amino acids. Germline trimming cut 4 bases from V and 5 bases from J; bases unmatched to any gene: 17. Germline V gene data show CDR1 as SGHTS and CDR2 as YDEGEE. CDR3 bases: TGTGCCAGCAGCGTGTACCGGGACAGCTCGGGGGGGACTGAAGCTTTCTTT. The encoded protein is CASSVYRDSSGGTEAFF.

V is TRBV4-2 and J is TRBJ2-6, with 12 bases aligning to TRBD1. With V trimmed by 0 bases and J by 1 base, 16 bases remained unmatched. The CDR3 runs to 23 residues. Germline lookup yields CDR1 LGHNA and CDR2 YNFKEQ. CDR3 nucleotide sequence: TGTGCCAGCAGCCAAGATCCGGGAGCTTTGGGACAGGGGGCTCGTTCTGGGGCCAACGTCCTGACTTTC. This codes for CASSQDPGALGQGARSGANVLTF.

The rearrangement links TRBV15 to TRBJ1-1; no clear D gene. V lost 4 bases and J 6 bases, leaving 12 bases between the germline ends. The CDR3 is 13 residues long. Germline values: CDR1 LNHNV, CDR2 YYDKDF (reference sequence). The chain's CDR3 is CATSIGRAAEAFF. The CDR3, as DNA: TGTGCCACCAGCATAGGGAGGGCGGCTGAAGCTTTCTTT.

The chain carries TRBV2 and TRBJ1-2; maybe TRBD1 (6 bases). Germline V gives CDR1 SNHLY, CDR2 FYNNEI. V dropped 6 bases and J dropped 6 bases, with 17 bases sitting between them. This CDR3 has 14 residues. This chain's CDR3 is CASRLGGTRNGYTF. In DNA form, the CDR3 reads TGTGCCAGCAGGCTTGGTGGGACACGTAATGGCTACACCTTC.

The rearrangement links TRBV30 to TRBJ1-2; D not certain. This CDR3 has 15 amino acids. CDR1 and CDR2 from the germline V gene are GTSNPN and SVGIG (reference sequence). Trimming cost V 0 bases and J 4 bases, with 15 bases left between them. CDR3 region: CAWSVRPGFSYGYTF. In DNA form, the CDR3 reads TGTGCCTGGAGTGTACGGCCAGGTTTCAGCTATGGCTACACCTTC.

The chain carries TRBV9 and TRBJ2-5; perhaps TRBD2 as D (7 bases). This CDR3 comprises 15 residues. CDR1 is SGDLS and CDR2 is YYNGEE in the germline V gene. V was shortened by 4 bases and J by 5 bases, with 18 bases between the two germline ends. The CDR3 loop reads CASSRDPGGRETQYF. CDR3 bases: TGTGCCAGCAGCCGTGACCCGGGGGGCAGGGAGACCCAGTACTTC.

As concerns this clone: In the same sample, other DNA sequences code for this CDR3. The chain carries TRBV9 and TRBJ2-2; D gene ambiguous. Germline values: CDR1 SGDLS, CDR2 YYNGEE. Trimming stripped 0 bases from V and 1 base from J, with 4 bases between. This CDR3 is built from 14 residues. The CDR3 is CASSVGGNTGELFF. The CDR3, as DNA: TGTGCCAGCAGCGTAGGAGGGAACACCGGGGAGCTGTTTTTT.

The chain links TRBV19 to TRBJ2-3; D not resolved. The CDR3 spans 16 residues. Per the germline V gene, CDR1 is LNHDA and CDR2 is SQIVND (reference sequence). V lost 5 bases to trimming and J lost 0 bases, with 15 bases between them. The CDR3 sequence: CASSGYAASSTDTQYF. CDR3 nucleotides: TGTGCCAGTAGTGGTTATGCGGCCTCTAGCACAGATACGCAGTATTTT.

The gene calls are TRBV11-2 and TRBJ2-1; tentatively, D is TRBD2 (5 bases). Germline V gene data show CDR1 as SGHAT and CDR2 as FQNNGV. V was trimmed by 5 bases and J by 8 bases, leaving 22 bases between them. CDR3 length: 16 residues. Written as DNA, the CDR3 is TGTGCCAGCAGCCCGATTACTAGGTCCGGGTCTTATGAGCAGTTCTTC. Residues: CASSPITRSGSYEQFF.

This chain connects TRBV6-1 to TRBJ2-3; the match to TRBD2 covers 8 bases. Germline loops: CDR1 MNHNS, CDR2 SASEGT. J gave up 2 bases and V 10 bases, and 11 bases lay outside the gene matches. The CDR3 has 15 residues. The CDR3, as DNA: TGTGCCACCTACATTAGCGGGGAAATCACAGATACGCAGTATTTT. Translated, it gives CATYISGEITDTQYF.

This clone occurred a few times. The J gene is TRBJ2-6, the V gene TRBV7-2; D ambiguous. CDR3 length: 14 residues. Per germline, CDR1 SGHTA and CDR2 FQGNSA. Deletions cut 6 bases from V and 0 bases from J, with 6 bases between. CDR3 in amino acids: CASRRHSGANVLTF. CDR3 in DNA: TGTGCCAGCAGGCGTCACTCTGGGGCCAACGTCCTGACTTTC. Filled out from reference TRBV7-2 and TRBJ2-6, the complete variable domain reads GAGVSQSPSNKVTEKGKDVELRCDPISGHTALYWYRQSLGQGLEFLIYFQGNSAPDKSGLPSDRFSAERTGGSVSTLTIQRTQQEDSAVYLCASRRHSGANVLTFGAGSRLTVL.

This clone was found once. This chain joins TRBV4-1 and TRBJ2-5; D perhaps matches TRBD2 (5 bases). CDR1 and CDR2 (germline): MGHRA, YSYEKL. Trimming took off 3 bases at V and 5 bases at J, with 16 bases between the two ends. This CDR3 spans 15 amino acids. CDR3 amino acids: CASSQIGNREETQYF. CDR3 sequence (DNA): TGCGCCAGCAGCCAGATTGGAAATAGGGAGGAGACCCAGTACTTC.

The V and J genes are TRBV7-3 and TRBJ2-2; 7 nucleotides line up with TRBD2. This CDR3 has 15 amino acids. CDR1 and CDR2 from the germline V gene are SGHTA and FQGTGA. V shed 5 bases, J shed 6 bases, and the junction held 9 bases outside the gene matches. The CDR3 reads CASSIDQRGSGELFF. The CDR3 DNA follows: TGTGCCAGCAGCATCGACCAGCGGGGTTCCGGGGAGCTGTTTTTT.

This clone was seen only a few times. This chain joins TRBV6-1 and TRBJ2-7; TRBD2 is a possible D gene (6 bases). Germline V lookup: CDR1 MNHNS, CDR2 SASEGT. The CDR3 sequence is 12 residues long. Trimming stripped 7 bases from V and 5 bases from J, with 12 bases between. CDR3 sequence reads: CASMAGLDEQYF. Written as DNA, the CDR3 is TGTGCCAGCATGGCGGGATTAGACGAGCAGTACTTC.

J is TRBJ2-7 and V is TRBV28, with a tentative D call TRBD1 (6 bases). V shed 7 bases and J shed 4 bases, with 11 bases lying between them. The CDR3 runs 12 residues. Germline V gene data show CDR1 as MDHEN and CDR2 as SYDVKM. CDR3 nucleotides: TGTGCCAGCACAACAGGGATATACGAGCAGTACTTC. Its translation is CASTTGIYEQYF.